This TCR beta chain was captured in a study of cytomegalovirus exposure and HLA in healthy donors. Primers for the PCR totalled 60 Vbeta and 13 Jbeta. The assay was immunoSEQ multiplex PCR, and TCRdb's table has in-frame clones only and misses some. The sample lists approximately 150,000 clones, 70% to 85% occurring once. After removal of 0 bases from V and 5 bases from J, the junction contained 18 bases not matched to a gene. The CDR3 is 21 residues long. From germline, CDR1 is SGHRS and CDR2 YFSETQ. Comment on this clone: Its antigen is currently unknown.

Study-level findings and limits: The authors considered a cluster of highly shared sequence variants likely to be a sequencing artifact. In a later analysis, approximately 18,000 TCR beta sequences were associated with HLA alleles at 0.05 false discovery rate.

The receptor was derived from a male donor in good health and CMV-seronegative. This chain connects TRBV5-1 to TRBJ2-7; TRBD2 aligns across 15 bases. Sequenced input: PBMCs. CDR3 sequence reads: CASSLGHGRTRTSGRADEQYF. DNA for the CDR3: TGCGCCAGCAGCTTGGGTCACGGACGGACAAGGACTAGCGGGAGGGCCGACGAGCAGTACTTC.